A single T cell receptor (beta chain) is shown here with its context. The source of the sample is a study of Ad26.COV2.S vaccination and SARS-CoV-2 variants. V was clipped by 3 bases and J by 8 bases; unmatched bases: 10. The germline CDR1 and CDR2 sequences are LNHNV and YYDKDF (reference sequence). The CDR3 consists of 15 residues. The repertoire was sequenced with immunoSEQ multiplex PCR; TCRdb's copy has only in-frame clones and lacks some. The table has hundreds of thousands of clones, approximately 87% seen once. Regarding treatment: 15 to 20 received Ad26.COV2.S at low or high dose, single or two shots; five or six received placebo; per-sample allocation not given. Specimen acquisition occurred on day 63 following the initial vaccine or placebo injection.

Source: peripheral blood, taken in a trial of Ad26.COV2.S vaccine versus placebo. This clonotype was obtained from a person between 18 and 65 years old who received the Ad26.COV2.S COVID-19 vaccine or a placebo. This chain uses TRBV15 with TRBJ1-2; 9 positions match TRBD1. CDR3 bases: TGTGCCACCAGCAGGGCGGGACAGGGATTATCCGGCTACACCTTC. It specifies CATSRAGQGLSGYTF.